These T cell receptor beta chains were read from a single sample in a study of CD8 T cells in Susac syndrome. Each CDR3 protein gets one entry after TCRdb re-called the immunoSEQ multiplex PCR reads with MiXCR. The sample lists approximately 260,000 distinct CDR3 sequences; 95% to 97% were seen once. Sequencing was carried out using CD4+ T cells from PBMCs. These TCRs come from a human donor with Susac syndrome. Each CDR3 is given with its conserved first and last residue. D genes are given only for firm matches. Size is omitted from some rows. Given values are once, few, many or a class for expanded clones.

D gene	V gene	J gene	clone size	CDR3 DNA	CDR3 protein
NA	TRBV29-1	TRBJ1-2	NA	TGCAGCGTTGAAATGGGCAGGGGAAACTATGGCTACACCTTC	CSVEMGRGNYGYTF
TRBD1	TRBV7-6	TRBJ1-1	NA	TGTGCCAGCAGCTACCCGACAGGGAAGGACACTGAAGCTTTCTTT	CASSYPTGKDTEAFF
TRBD1	TRBV29-1	TRBJ1-2	NA	TGCAGCGTTGAAGCGGGACAGCGAGCTAACTATGGCTACACCTTC	CSVEAGQRANYGYTF
NA	TRBV29-1	TRBJ2-1	NA	TGCAGCGTTGCGCGCAGCCTATCTTACAATGAGCAGTTCTTC	CSVARSLSYNEQFF
NA	TRBV29-1	TRBJ2-1	NA	TGCAGCGTTGAACGGCATTTCAATGAGCAGTTCTTC	CSVERHFNEQFF
TRBD1	TRBV29-1	TRBJ2-1	NA	TGCAGCGTTGATAACAGGGGGTCGCAGTTCTTC	CSVDNRGSQFF
NA	TRBV18	TRBJ1-5	NA	TGTGCCAGCTCAGAGACAGGTAGCAATCAGCCCCAGCATTTT	CASSETGSNQPQHF
NA	TRBV21-1	TRBJ2-3	NA	TGTGCCAGCAGCAAAGAGGAGGGGGAGTTGACTAGCGGGAGGCACAGCACAGATACGCAGTATTTT	CASSKEEGELTSGRHSTDTQYF
TRBD1	TRBV20-1	TRBJ1-1	NA	TGCAGTGCTAGTGGGACAGGGTATAACACTGAAGCTTTCTTT	CSASGTGYNTEAFF
NA	TRBV7-6	TRBJ2-7	NA	TGTGCCAGCAGTCTTAACGTAGGGGCCCTGGAGCAGTACTTC	CASSLNVGALEQYF
TRBD1	TRBV20-1	TRBJ2-7	NA	TGCAGTGCTAGAGATCCCGACAGGGGGGTTTCCTACGAGCAGTACTTC	CSARDPDRGVSYEQYF
TRBD2	TRBV12-3/TRBV12-4	TRBJ2-3	NA	TGTGCCAGCAGTCCCTGGACTAGCGGGATTCAGACAGATACGCAGTATTTT	CASSPWTSGIQTDTQYF
NA	TRBV6-5	TRBJ2-5	few	TGTGCCAGCAGTTACTCCCGGGAGACCCAGTACTTC	CASSYSRETQYF
TRBD1	TRBV29-1	TRBJ2-5	NA	TGCAGCCCCAGACAGGGGGAGACCCAGTACTTC	CSPRQGETQYF
NA	TRBV20-1	TRBJ1-4	once	TGCAGTGCTAGAGTGATAGGGATAGATGAAAAACTGTTTTTT	CSARVIGIDEKLFF
TRBD1	TRBV7-6	TRBJ2-1	NA	TGTGCCAGCAGAAACCGGGACAGGGGCAACAATGAGCAGTTCTTC	CASRNRDRGNNEQFF
NA	TRBV4-1	TRBJ1-5	NA	TGCGCCAGCAGCCACCCGTTCAGGGGTCCTAGGGAGCCCCAGCATTTT	CASSHPFRGPREPQHF
NA	TRBV25-1	TRBJ2-2	NA	TGTGCCAGCAGTACCGGGGAGCTGTTTTTT	CASSTGELFF
TRBD1	TRBV12-3/TRBV12-4	TRBJ2-1	NA	TGTGCCAGCAGTTGGGGTTTGACCCACTCTAACAGGGGGCAAAAGTACAATGAGCAGTTCTTC	CASSWGLTHSNRGQKYNEQFF
NA	TRBV24-1	TRBJ1-1	NA	TGTGCCACCATTTTTCGTCCTGAAGCTTTCTTT	CATIFRPEAFF
NA	TRBV7-2	TRBJ2-1	NA	TGTGCCAGCCGGGACCCGGGTGAGCAGTTCTTC	CASRDPGEQFF
NA	TRBV6-5	TRBJ1-5	NA	TGTGCCAGCAGCTATGGACGGTTCAATCAGCCCCAGCATTTT	CASSYGRFNQPQHF
TRBD1	TRBV12-5	TRBJ1-1	NA	TGTGCTAGTGGTTTAGATGGGACAGCGACTGAAGCTTTCTTT	CASGLDGTATEAFF
NA	TRBV29-1	TRBJ2-1	NA	TGCAGCGTTGACACCGGGACAAAGGATGAGCAGTTCTTC	CSVDTGTKDEQFF
TRBD2	TRBV28	TRBJ2-7	NA	TGTGCCAGCAGTCGGAGGGGACTAGCGGGAGGACCCTACGAGCAGTACTTC	CASSRRGLAGGPYEQYF
NA	TRBV12-3/TRBV12-4	TRBJ1-5	NA	TGTGCCAGCAGTTTGCGTGGGCAGGACGGCCAGCCCCAGCATTTT	CASSLRGQDGQPQHF
NA	TRBV30	TRBJ2-6	NA	TGTGCCAACGACGTCTCTGGGGCCAACGTCCTGACTTTC	CANDVSGANVLTF
TRBD1	TRBV7-8	TRBJ2-4	NA	TGTGCCAGCAGCTTTAAGGGACAGAGTACCTTAGGGGCCAAAAACATTCAGTACTTC	CASSFKGQSTLGAKNIQYF
NA	TRBV12-3/TRBV12-4	TRBJ2-1	NA	TGTGCCAGCAGGGGACTGTACAATGAGCAGTTCTTC	CASRGLYNEQFF
TRBD2	TRBV10-3	TRBJ2-7	NA	TGTGCCATCTCCACTAGCGGCAGCTCCTACGAGCAGTACTTC	CAISTSGSSYEQYF
TRBD2	TRBV7-2	TRBJ2-4	once	TGTGCCAGCAGCTTAGGCAGGGAGGGTAAAAACATTCAGTACTTC	CASSLGREGKNIQYF
TRBD2	TRBV18	TRBJ2-7	once	TGTGCCAGCTCACCAATCGGTAGCGGGATAACCTACGAGCAGTACTTC	CASSPIGSGITYEQYF
NA	TRBV5-4	TRBJ2-5	NA	TGTGCCAGCAGAGAGCGGGTACAAGAGACCCAGTACTTC	CASRERVQETQYF
NA	TRBV30	TRBJ2-7	NA	TGTGCCTGCGCCTCGAATTATCCCTACGAGCAGTACTTC	CACASNYPYEQYF
TRBD1	TRBV2	TRBJ2-1	NA	TGTGCCAGCACCCCAGACAGGGAAAAGGGTGAGCAGTTCTTC	CASTPDREKGEQFF
TRBD2	TRBV3-1	TRBJ2-7	NA	TGTGCCAGCAGTCTCGGGGTAGCGGGAGCCTACGAGCAGTACTTC	CASSLGVAGAYEQYF
NA	TRBV18	TRBJ2-1	NA	TGTGCCAGCTCACCAGGGTGGGACTACAATGAGCAGTTCTTC	CASSPGWDYNEQFF
NA	TRBV9	TRBJ2-2	NA	TGTGCCAGCAGCGTAGACACCGGGAGAATCACCGGGGAGCTGTTTTTT	CASSVDTGRITGELFF
NA	TRBV5-4	TRBJ2-2	NA	TGTGCCAGCAGCTTGGCACAAAACACCGGGGAGCTGTTTTTT	CASSLAQNTGELFF
TRBD1	TRBV20-1	TRBJ1-4	NA	TGCAGTGCCCCGACAGGGGGCGAGGGAAAACTGTTTTTT	CSAPTGGEGKLFF
NA	TRBV20-1	TRBJ2-2	NA	TGCAGTGCTAGAAACCCCGGGACGGCACTTCGTGGGGAGCTGTTTTTT	CSARNPGTALRGELFF